This T cell receptor (beta chain) emerged from a study of blood T cells in healthy people across ages. Regarding the study as a whole: Relative to aged donors, long-lived donors carried more naive CD4+ cells and displayed higher diversity.

Sample-barcoded 5' priming and a J-beta primer mix drove a second PCR of roughly 6 to 12 cycles. TCRdb used MiXCR to reprocess the 5' RACE reads, holding one entry per CDR3 protein. The sample contains over 1,500,000 distinct CDR3 sequences, around 50% of which appear only once. As for this clonotype: Its antigen is undetermined.

After removal of 7 bases from V and 1 base from J, the junction contained 4 bases not matched to a gene. The CDR3 has 13 residues. Germline V gene data show CDR1 as MDHEN and CDR2 as SYDVKM. The source material was blood. V and J are TRBV28 and TRBJ2-7; 7 bases line up with TRBD1. The receptor was derived from a woman aged 40 to 50 in good health. Written as DNA, the CDR3 is TGTGCCAGCACTCGGGACAGTTCCTACGAGCAGTACTTC. It translates to CASTRDSSYEQYF.